Listed here is a single T cell receptor beta chain. Which antigen it targets is not known. No much larger clone is present one base from it, and per-base qualities are unavailable. The cohort consisted of some 670 healthy bone marrow donors. All cohort members were sampled while nominally healthy, although unrecorded immune exposures were likely present. The donor was CMV seropositive and was included in the group of around 300 seropositive cohort members. A peripheral blood sample was provided by each donor, and peripheral blood mononuclear cells were used for TCR beta sequencing. Genomic DNA was extracted from the blood cell samples with the Qiagen DNeasy Blood Extraction Kit. Libraries were constructed by the immunoSEQ multiplex PCR assay. A mixture of 60 forward primers for TCR Vbeta segments and 13 reverse primers for TCR Jbeta segments was used in the multiplex PCR. The CDR3 region of rearranged TCR beta genes was amplified from genomic DNA with a multiplex PCR assay. The Illumina HiSeq System was used to sequence the amplified TCR beta libraries as 87-base-pair reads. The paper's processing steps were these. A later analysis counted approximately 76 million unique TCR beta chains across the approximately 700 repertoires, and some 11 million of these chains were shared by at least two donors. A nearest-neighbor algorithm error-corrected the raw reads and collapsed the reads into unique sequences, merging closely related sequences to remove PCR and sequencing errors. Alignment of CDR3 sequences to IMGT reference sequences was used to assign V, D and J gene segments. For a sequence to be retained, a match of at least six nucleotides was required to both a V gene segment and a J gene segment. A rearrangement was called productive if the CDR3 had no stop codons and remained in frame with V and J, and every other rearrangement was called non-productive. CDR3 was defined according to IMGT convention as the region running from the second conserved V-encoded cysteine to the conserved J-encoded phenylalanine. The earlier analysis of 450 to 750 of the donors excluded any sequence lacking an unambiguous match to a single V gene segment. An earlier analysis of several hundred of the donors called V segments functional above 56.7% productive rearrangements and segregating when the between-donor standard deviation exceeded 5%. A statistical classification framework was developed to diagnose cytomegalovirus status using the catalog of TCR beta chain sequences. In a later analysis, V and J genes were assigned by comparing TCR nucleotide sequences against IMGT/GENE-DB human TR gene sequences. The TCRdist pipeline was used in a later analysis to assign CDR3 sequences and most-parsimonious VDJ recombination scenarios. In a later analysis, each TCR beta chain was defined by its CDR3 amino acid sequence together with its V-gene family, and reads without a unique V-gene family were excluded. As a way to deal with suspected cross-contamination and a sequencing artifact, a later analysis dropped hundreds of nucleotide sequences that were highly shared and had low generation probability. In a later analysis, a clonal expansion index was calculated for each public chain from normalized within-repertoire ranks of inferred template counts. In a later analysis, generation probabilities were computed using a VDJ recombination model fitted to out-of-frame rearrangements, and the results were checked against IGoR. In a later analysis, TCR-TCR, TCR-HLA and TCR-CMV co-occurrence was scored with hypergeometric tests, and a repertoire-size bias correction was applied to TCR pairs. A later analysis estimated false discovery rates by permuting HLA or CMV assignments 20 times. A later analysis grouped co-occurring TCRs with DBSCAN, adding TCRdist sequence similarity when clustering within HLA-allele-positive subsets. Co-occurrence clustering excluded repertoires with fewer than 30,000 or more than 120,000 public chains, plus five with anomalous nucleotide sharing. The table was pulled from immuneACCESS by TCRdb, which kept in-frame rearrangements only. Such tables lose some clones; where checked, under half of the loss comes from unresolved V genes, and the rest has no known cause. V, J and clone size derive from that table, while D and trimming were established from the DNA sequence. This sample holds about 240,000 clones; approximately 80% were observed only once. The leading ten clones occupy almost 8% of the sample.

The entry originates in a study of cytomegalovirus exposure and HLA in healthy donors (dated by TCRdb to the late 2010s). Notes on the research overall: An earlier analysis of approximately 640 of the donors reported approximately 270 Gb of sequence data and some 120 million unique TCR beta sequences from about 180 million T cells. Both class I and class II loci were covered by HLA typing, at four-digit resolution. Roughly 5 DR-DQ haplotypes were handled as single units for association and clustering because linkage in the cohort was strong. The study was designed to test whether signatures of past pathogen exposure could be identified by cataloging public T cell receptors. Approximately 300 gigabases of sequencing data and approximately 91 million unique TCR sequences made up an early release that covered approximately 650 HLA-typed donors. Besides the first cohort of some 670 subjects, a separate validation cohort made up of around 120 different subjects was used. To study patterns of TCR occurrence, a later analysis re-analyzed previously published TCR beta repertoires from 666 donors and added high-resolution HLA genotyping. Among a few hundred genotyped donors of the cohort, an average of 235,054 unique TCR beta nucleotide sequences were sequenced per donor, roughly 18% of them non-productive. The study combined high-throughput TCR immunosequencing, statistical association of individual TCRs with disease status, and machine learning to predict cytomegalovirus infection status. An earlier analysis of roughly 600 of the donors used high-throughput TCR beta sequencing to judge whether each TCR beta V gene segment behaved as functional or pseudogenic. A later genetic analysis used genome-wide SNP genotypes for about 55% of the 666 donors, treating that subset as a discovery cohort. The later analysis used no new phenotypic data to find candidate immune exposures, relying instead on TCR beta sequences and their occurrence across donors. Among the roughly 400 genotyped donors, 81% belonged to the genetic ancestry cluster associated with self-reported Caucasian donors. The study profiled the T cell repertoires of about 720 subjects by immunosequencing and related them to cytomegalovirus serostatus. The number of donors typed differed by locus, with roughly 620-630 for A, B, C, DRB1 and DQB1, around 500 for DQA1, 600 to 610 for DPA1, and approximately 470 for DPB1. Donor age, sex, ethnicity and CMV serostatus were compiled alongside the repertoire data. Every discovery cohort repertoire had been produced on one sequencing platform. The full study reports these points: Some IMGT-functional V segments, including TRBV6-2 and TRBV6-3, could not be told apart with the 87-base-pair reads, so those segments were excluded. According to the authors, the approach could potentially be generalized to other disease states and immunological phenotypes. Most CMV-associated TCR beta chains appeared to be HLA-restricted in a later analysis, and the HLA associations seemed to be driven largely by CMV exposure. Roughly uniform sequencing depth across donors was assumed in presence/absence analyses, although this assumption may not hold. According to a later genetic analysis, donors in an Asian-associated ancestry cluster had fewer N-insertions in productive TCRs than the approximately 700-donor mean. According to a later analysis, parvovirus B19, influenza, CMV and Epstein-Barr virus appeared linked to several top co-occurrence clusters. Linkage disequilibrium might explain the correlated functional status among segregating V segments, but an unknown experimental factor could not be ruled out. The earlier analysis of 450 to 700 of the donors excluded approximately 17 rarely observed V segments, including chromosome 9 orphons, because counts were too low. A few of the identified cytomegalovirus-associated TCR beta chains were confirmed in vitro to be specific for cytomegalovirus antigens. A further reported finding was that TCR beta sequences accurately predicted the HLA-A and HLA-B alleles for most subjects in the first cohort. For the cohort, immune exposure information was limited to CMV serostatus. While some public TCRs were present in many individuals, most TCR sequences turned up only very rarely across donors. A total of 150 or so TCR beta chains were listed by the study as associated with cytomegalovirus. In a later analysis, HLA-associated TCR beta chains were found to be more clonally expanded and to have lower generation probabilities than equally common non-associated chains. A later analysis associated about 18,000 TCR beta sequences with specific HLA alleles at a false discovery rate of 0.05. A cluster of highly shared sequence variants was judged likely to represent a technical artifact of the sequencing pipeline. Broadly in line with IMGT annotations, most TCR beta V segments showed up in productive rearrangements about 87% or about 30% of the time in an earlier analysis of some 590 of the donors. An association between a missense DCLRE1C variant and V-gene and J-gene trimming of TCR beta chains was found in a later genetic analysis and replicated in an independent cohort. When HLA alleles, especially DR and DQ, strongly co-occurred, TCR associations were difficult to assign to individual alleles. This cohort had only TCR beta chains sequenced, and the lack of alpha or paired-chain data limited which features could be detected. In a later analysis, the rate of TCR association differed among HLA loci, with DRB1 alleles having the most associated TCRs and HLA-C alleles having the fewest. Cytomegalovirus status was reported to be diagnosed by the classifier with high specificity and sensitivity in both the original and validation cohorts. Because some donors lacked HLA typing at each locus, the association tests relied only on the typed subset.

The germline V gene supplies CDR1 MDHEN and CDR2 SYDVKM. The CDR3 runs 14 amino acids, cysteine and phenylalanine included. The CDR3 DNA has 42 bases and is translated from base 1. The junction carries 9 bases between V and J, which are trimmed by 6 bases and 1 base respectively. The chain is made from TRBV28 and TRBJ2-2, with TRBD1 tentatively as D gene (5 bases match). The TCR was taken from a woman aged 60-75 years in good health and CMV-seropositive. Sequenced material: PBMCs. DNA sequence: TGTGCCAGCAGAGAAACAGGGAACACCGGGGAGCTGTTTTTT. Translated, it reads CASRETGNTGELFF. Joined to the reference TRBV28 and TRBJ2-2 proteins, this CDR3 gives the full variable domain: DVKVTQSSRYLVKRTGEKVFLECVQDMDHENMFWYRQDPGLGLRLIYFSYDVKMKEKGDIPEGYSVSREKKERFSLILESASTNQTSMYLCASRETGNTGELFFGEGSRLTVL.